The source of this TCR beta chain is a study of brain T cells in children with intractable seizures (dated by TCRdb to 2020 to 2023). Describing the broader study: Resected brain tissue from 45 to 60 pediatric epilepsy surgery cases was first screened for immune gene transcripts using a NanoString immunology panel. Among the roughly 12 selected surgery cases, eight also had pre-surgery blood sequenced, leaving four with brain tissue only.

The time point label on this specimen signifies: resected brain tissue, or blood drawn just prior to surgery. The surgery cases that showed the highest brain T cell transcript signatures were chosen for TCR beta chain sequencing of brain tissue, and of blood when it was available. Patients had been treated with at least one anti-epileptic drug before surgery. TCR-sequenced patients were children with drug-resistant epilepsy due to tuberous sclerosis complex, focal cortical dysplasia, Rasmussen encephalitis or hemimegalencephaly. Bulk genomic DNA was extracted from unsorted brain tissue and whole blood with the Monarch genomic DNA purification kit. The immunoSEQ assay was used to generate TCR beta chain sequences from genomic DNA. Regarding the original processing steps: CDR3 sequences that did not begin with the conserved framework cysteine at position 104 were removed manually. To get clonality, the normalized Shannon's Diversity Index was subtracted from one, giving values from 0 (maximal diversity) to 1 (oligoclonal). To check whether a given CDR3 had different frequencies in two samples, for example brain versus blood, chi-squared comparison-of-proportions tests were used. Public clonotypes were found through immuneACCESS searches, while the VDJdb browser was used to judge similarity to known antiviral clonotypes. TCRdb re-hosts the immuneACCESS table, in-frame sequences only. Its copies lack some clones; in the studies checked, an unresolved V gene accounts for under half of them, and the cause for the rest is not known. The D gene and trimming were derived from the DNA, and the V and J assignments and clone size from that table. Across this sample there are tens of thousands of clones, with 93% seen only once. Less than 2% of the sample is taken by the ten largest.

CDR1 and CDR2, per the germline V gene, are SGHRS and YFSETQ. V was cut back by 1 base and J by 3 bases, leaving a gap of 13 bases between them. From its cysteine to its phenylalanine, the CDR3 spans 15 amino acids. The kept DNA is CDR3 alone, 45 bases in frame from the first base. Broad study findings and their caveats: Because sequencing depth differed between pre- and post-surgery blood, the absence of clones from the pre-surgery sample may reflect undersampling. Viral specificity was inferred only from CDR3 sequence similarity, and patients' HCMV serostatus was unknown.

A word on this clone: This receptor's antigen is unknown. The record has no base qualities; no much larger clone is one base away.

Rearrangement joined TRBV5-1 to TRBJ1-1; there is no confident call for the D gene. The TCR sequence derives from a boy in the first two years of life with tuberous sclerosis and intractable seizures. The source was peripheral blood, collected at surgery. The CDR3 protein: CASSLNPAVHTEAFF. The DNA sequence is TGCGCCAGCAGCTTGAACCCGGCCGTGCACACTGAAGCTTTCTTT.